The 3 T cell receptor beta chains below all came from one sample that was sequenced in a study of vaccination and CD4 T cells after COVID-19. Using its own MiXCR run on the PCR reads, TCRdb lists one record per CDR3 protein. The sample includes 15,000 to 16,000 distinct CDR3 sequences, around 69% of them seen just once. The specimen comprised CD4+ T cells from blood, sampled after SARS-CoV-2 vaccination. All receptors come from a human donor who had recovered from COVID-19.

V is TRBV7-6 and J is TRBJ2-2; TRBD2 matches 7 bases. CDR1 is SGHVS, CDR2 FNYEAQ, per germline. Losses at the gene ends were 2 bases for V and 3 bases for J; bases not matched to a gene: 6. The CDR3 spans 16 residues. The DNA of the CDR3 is TGTGCCAGCAGCTTATCTGGCGGGAGCTACACCGGGGAGCTGTTTTTT. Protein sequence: CASSLSGGSYTGELFF.

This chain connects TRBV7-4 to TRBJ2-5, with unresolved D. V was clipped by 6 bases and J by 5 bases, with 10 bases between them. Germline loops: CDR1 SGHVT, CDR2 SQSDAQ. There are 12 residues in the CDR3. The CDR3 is CASRSAGETQYF. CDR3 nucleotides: TGTGCCAGCAGGAGCGCTGGGGAGACCCAGTACTTC.

The CDR3 DNA reads TGTGCCAGCCCCCTCAGTAATCGGGACAAGGATAAAGAAGCTTTCTTT. It specifies CASPLSNRDKDKEAFF. The rearrangement links TRBV19 to TRBJ1-1; a possible D gene is TRBD1 (6 bases). The CDR3 contains 16 residues. Germline V gene lookup returns CDR1 LNHDA and CDR2 SQIVND (reference sequence). V lost 9 bases, J lost 8 bases, and 28 bases lay in between.